This is a list of T cell receptor beta chains from one sample in a study of regulatory T cells in long-lasting Graves disease. TCRdb itself ran the multiplex PCR reads through MiXCR, one entry per CDR3 protein. The sample lists around 500,000 distinct CDR3 sequences, around 21% seen once, with 7.8% in the top ten. Here the sequenced sample was peripheral blood mononuclear cells (PBMCs), taken when the disease was refractory, from a patient treated with antithyroid drugs. These receptors all come from a female donor with Graves disease. The CDR3 runs from the conserved cysteine through the conserved F or W. Each record gives: V gene, clone size, J gene, D gene, CDR3 DNA, CDR3 protein. A D gene is named only where the DNA matches it firmly. Size is omitted from some rows. Given values are once, few, many or a class for expanded clones.

V: TRBV4-3
size: NA
J: TRBJ2-7
D: TRBD2
DNA: TGCGCCAGCAGCCAGGGGGACTACGGGTTCTACGGGCAGTACTTC
CDR3: CASSQGDYGFYGQYF

V: TRBV19
size: few
J: TRBJ1-1
D: TRBD1
DNA: TGTGCCAGTAGTATAGCCCTACAGGGGGTGAACACTGAAGCTTTCTTT
CDR3: CASSIALQGVNTEAFF

V: TRBV25-1
size: many
J: TRBJ2-7
D: NA
DNA: TGTGCCAGCAGTGATTGGACCGTAACCTACGAGCAGTACTTC
CDR3: CASSDWTVTYEQYF

V: TRBV5-1
size: NA
J: TRBJ2-7
D: TRBD2
DNA: TGCGCCAGCAACCCAACTAGCGGGAGGGATTCTGACGAGCAGTACTTC
CDR3: CASNPTSGRDSDEQYF

V: TRBV5-1
size: many
J: TRBJ2-2
D: NA
DNA: TGCGCCAGCAGCTTGGACGAGGCCGCGAACACCGGGGAGCTGTTTTTT
CDR3: CASSLDEAANTGELFF

V: TRBV6-1
size: many
J: TRBJ1-2
D: NA
DNA: TGTGCCAGCAGAGGAGCCAGTAACTATGGCTACACCTTC
CDR3: CASRGASNYGYTF

V: TRBV27
size: many
J: TRBJ1-5
D: TRBD1
DNA: TGTGCCAGCAGTTCGACAGGGTTTAATCAGCCCCAGCATTTT
CDR3: CASSSTGFNQPQHF

V: TRBV6-2/TRBV6-3
size: NA
J: TRBJ1-5
D: TRBD1
DNA: TGTGCCAGCAGTTCGCAACAGGGGTATCAGCCCCAGCATTTT
CDR3: CASSSQQGYQPQHF

V: TRBV7-2
size: many
J: TRBJ2-5
D: TRBD1
DNA: TGTGCCAGCAGCACCTGGACAGGGGATCAGTACTTC
CDR3: CASSTWTGDQYF

V: TRBV15
size: many
J: TRBJ2-5
D: NA
DNA: TGTGCCACCAGCAGTTCAGGAGGAGGGTCACAAGAGACCCAGTACTTC
CDR3: CATSSSGGGSQETQYF

V: TRBV7-8
size: few
J: TRBJ2-6
D: NA
DNA: TGTGCCAGCAGCCCCAGAGGCCTACCCGAACCCTCTGGGGCCAACGTCCTGACTTTC
CDR3: CASSPRGLPEPSGANVLTF

V: TRBV5-1
size: NA
J: TRBJ2-1
D: NA
DNA: TGCGCCAGCAGCTTCGACGGCCCCTACAATGAGCAGTTCTTC
CDR3: CASSFDGPYNEQFF

V: TRBV2
size: many
J: TRBJ1-6
D: NA
DNA: TGTGCCAGCAGTGAAACGGGACAACATTCACCCCTCCACTTT
CDR3: CASSETGQHSPLHF

V: TRBV7-9
size: few
J: TRBJ2-5
D: TRBD2
DNA: TGTGCCAGCAGCCTTGAGAGGACTAGCGGGATCTTTACCCGGGAGACCCAGTACTTC
CDR3: CASSLERTSGIFTRETQYF

V: TRBV7-2
size: many
J: TRBJ1-4
D: NA
DNA: TGTGCCAGCAGCACGGGGAGAACAACTAATGAAAAACTGTTTTTT
CDR3: CASSTGRTTNEKLFF

V: TRBV20-1
size: NA
J: TRBJ2-7
D: NA
DNA: TGCAGTGCTAGGGGCCCCTATAACTCCTACGAGCAGTACTTC
CDR3: CSARGPYNSYEQYF